This T cell receptor (beta chain) was profiled in a study of OX40 agonist ivuxolimab in advanced cancers. About the research overall: A male proportion of just over 80% was recorded, with mean age approximately 57 years and range roughly 23 to 79. Points from the study as a whole: Partial responders at 0.1-3.0 mg/kg showed near-lowest clonal expansion. CD8+ T cells were the subset that, on average, had more expanded clones than CD4+.

Blood sampling took place at baseline, cycle 4 day 1, and cycle 7 day 1. CDR1 is SGHVS and CDR2 is FQNEAQ in the germline V gene. V was cut by 4 bases and J by 4 bases, with 11 bases left in between. The CDR3 runs 13 residues. Using immunoSEQ multiplex PCR, the repertoire was profiled, and TCRdb retains in-frame clones only, with some absent. This sample has under 20,000 clones, with roughly 78% found just once. About this clone: What it recognizes is unknown.

Sequencing was performed on CD4+ or CD8+ T cells sorted from blood, taken in a trial of the OX40 agonist ivuxolimab. The rearrangement uses TRBV7-8 and TRBJ2-7; TRBD1 is a possible D gene (5 bases). The TCR comes from an adult with an advanced solid tumor such as melanoma, head and neck, liver or kidney cancer. This chain's CDR3 is CASSSRDFYEQYF. The CDR3, as DNA: TGTGCCAGCAGCTCCAGGGATTTTTACGAGCAGTACTTC.